This is a list of T cell receptor beta chains from one sample in a study of CD8+CD57+ T cells in acquired aplastic anemia. TCRdb recomputed calls from the reads with MiXCR, one row per CDR3 protein. The profile covers about 170,000 distinct CDR3 sequences, with 50% to 75% appearing a single time and about 48% taken by the ten largest. Sample: sorted CD4+, CD8+, or CD8+CD57+ T cells (not recorded which) from PBMCs. These receptors were taken from a human donor in good health. Each CDR3 is given with its conserved first and last residue. The order of the fields is V gene, D gene, J gene, clone size, CDR3 DNA, CDR3 protein. The D gene is left open where the match is weak. Size is stated for part of the rows, as once, few or many counts, or as a class when the clone is expanded.

TRBV15	TRBD2	TRBJ2-1	.	TGTGCCACCAGCCTGCTAGCGGGGGCCTCTATTTATGCTGAGCAGTTCTTC	CATSLLAGASIYAEQFF
TRBV19	.	TRBJ1-1	.	TGTGCCAGCAATCCAGGGGACACGGACACTGAAGCTTTCTTT	CASNPGDTDTEAFF
TRBV2	.	TRBJ1-6	few	TGTGCCAGCATGGCCAGGGGAAATTCACCCCTCCACTTT	CASMARGNSPLHF
TRBV7-8	TRBD2	TRBJ2-1	.	TGTGCCAGCAGCTTAGGGACTAGCGGGGGGGAGCAGTTCTTC	CASSLGTSGGEQFF
TRBV2	TRBD2	TRBJ2-2	.	TGTGCCAGCATAGCGGGGACCAACACCGGGGAGCTGTTTTTT	CASIAGTNTGELFF
TRBV2	.	TRBJ1-1	.	TGTGCCAGCAGCCCAAGCCCGGGCACTGAAGCTTTCTTT	CASSPSPGTEAFF
TRBV7-6	TRBD2	TRBJ2-5	.	TGTGCCAGCAGCTTAGAACTAGCGGGAGGGCCTGGGGAGACCCAGTACTTC	CASSLELAGGPGETQYF
TRBV20-1	.	TRBJ2-7	.	TGCAGTGCTAGAGGTGGGGAATTCAACTACGAGCAGTACTTC	CSARGGEFNYEQYF
TRBV10-2	.	TRBJ2-7	.	TGCGCCAGCAGTGGATCGGGGGGCAGTTACGAGCAATACTTC	CASSGSGGSYEQYF
TRBV6-5	.	TRBJ1-5	.	TGTGCCAGCACTCTTTTCCAGAGACAGTCGAATCAGCCCCAGCATTTT	CASTLFQRQSNQPQHF
TRBV6-5	.	TRBJ2-7	.	TGTGCCAGCAGCTTGGACAGAACCTCCTACGAGCAGTACTTC	CASSLDRTSYEQYF
TRBV2	.	TRBJ2-7	.	TGTGCCAGCAGCTCCTCCCCAGGGGAAGCGTACGAGCAGTACTTC	CASSSSPGEAYEQYF
TRBV2	TRBD2	TRBJ2-1	.	TGTGCCAGCAGTGCGACTAGCGGGGGGGCCAATGAGCAGTTCTTC	CASSATSGGANEQFF
TRBV10-3	.	TRBJ2-7	few	TGTGCCATCAGTGGGACTGCGTACGAGCAGTACTTC	CAISGTAYEQYF
TRBV7-2	TRBD2	TRBJ2-1	.	TGTGCCAGCAGCTCCCGACTAGCGGGGCTTTACAATGAGCAGTTCTTC	CASSSRLAGLYNEQFF
TRBV10-1	.	TRBJ1-3	.	TGCGCCAGCAGGGGCGGGGGGCACCCTGGAAACACCATATATTTT	CASRGGGHPGNTIYF
TRBV20-1	TRBD2	TRBJ2-3	many	TGCAGTGCCCCCCCGGGACTAGCGGCTATCAGCACAGATACGCAGTATTTT	CSAPPGLAAISTDTQYF
TRBV7-9	TRBD1	TRBJ1-6	few	TGTGCCAGCAGCTTAGAGGGGACAGGGTATAATTCACCCCTCCACTTT	CASSLEGTGYNSPLHF
TRBV6-2/TRBV6-3	.	TRBJ1-1	few	TGTGCCAGCAGGTCCATCCTGGTCCCTGAAGCTTTCTTT	CASRSILVPEAFF
TRBV19	TRBD1	TRBJ2-5	once	TGTGCCAGTAGGGGACAGGGTAGAGAGACCCAGTACTTC	CASRGQGRETQYF
TRBV6-5	.	TRBJ2-1	many	TGTGCCAGCAGTTACGGCAGGGCCGATGAGCAGTTCTTC	CASSYGRADEQFF
TRBV12-3/TRBV12-4	TRBD1	TRBJ2-7	once	TGTGCCAGCAGACGGACAGGGTTGAACGAGCAGTACTTC	CASRRTGLNEQYF
TRBV11-3	.	TRBJ2-3	.	TGTGCCAGCAGCCTCAGGGGACTCAGCACAGATACGCAGTATTTT	CASSLRGLSTDTQYF
TRBV5-4	.	TRBJ1-1	.	TGTGCCAGCAGCCCGGAAGTGGGGCTGAACACTGAAGCTTTCTTT	CASSPEVGLNTEAFF
TRBV19	TRBD1	TRBJ1-5	many	TGTGCCAGTAGTGAAGGGACAGGCTTCAATCAGCCCCAGCATTTT	CASSEGTGFNQPQHF
TRBV7-9	TRBD1	TRBJ1-2	.	TGTGCCAGCCAAGACTCAGGACAGGGGGGAGCAGGCTACACCTTC	CASQDSGQGGAGYTF
TRBV7-8	.	TRBJ2-7	.	TGTGCCAGCAGCTTAGTTTGGGAGGGGGGTGAGCAGTACTTC	CASSLVWEGGEQYF
TRBV20-1	TRBD2	TRBJ2-5	.	TGCAGTGCTAGCCATTTAAGCGGGGGATTGTGGGAGACCCAGTACTTC	CSASHLSGGLWETQYF
TRBV19	TRBD1	TRBJ1-5	.	TGTGCCAGAGGGGGGGGACAGGGGTGTCAGCCCCAGCATTTT	CARGGGQGCQPQHF
TRBV20-1	TRBD2	TRBJ2-3	.	TGCAGTGCTAGAGATCAATTGCGGGGGGGCACAGATACGCAGTATTTT	CSARDQLRGGTDTQYF
TRBV20-1	.	TRBJ2-1	many	TGCAGTGCTAGAGGGCTATCGGAGTACAATGAGCAGTTCTTC	CSARGLSEYNEQFF
TRBV19	.	TRBJ1-1	.	TGTGCCAGCCAATTTGGCACTGAAGCTTTCTTT	CASQFGTEAFF
TRBV20-1	.	TRBJ2-7	once	TGCAGTGCAGGGCTAGCGCGATCCGGCAACGAGCAGTACTTC	CSAGLARSGNEQYF
TRBV9	.	TRBJ2-3	.	TGTGCCAGCAGCTCGTCTAGCACAGATACGCAGTATTTT	CASSSSSTDTQYF
TRBV19	.	TRBJ2-7	many	TGTGCCAGTAGTATTGGCAGGGTTTACGAGCAGTACTTC	CASSIGRVYEQYF
TRBV12-3/TRBV12-4	.	TRBJ2-7	.	TGTGCCAGCAGTCTTTACAACGAGCAGTACTTC	CASSLYNEQYF
TRBV29-1	TRBD1	TRBJ1-1	.	TGCAGCGTTGGAGGGACAGTGAACACTGAAGCTTTCTTT	CSVGGTVNTEAFF
TRBV29-1	.	TRBJ2-5	.	TGCAGCGTTGAGGCGAGATTTCAGTGGGGCCAAGAGACCCAGTACTTC	CSVEARFQWGQETQYF
TRBV7-2	.	TRBJ2-3	.	TGTGCCAGCAGCTTAGCAGGGTGGGGATCCGGCACAGATACGCAGTATTTT	CASSLAGWGSGTDTQYF
TRBV7-2	TRBD1	TRBJ2-2	.	TGTGCCAGCAGCCCCGGGACAAGGAAGGACAGGGACGCCGGGGAGCTGTTTTTT	CASSPGTRKDRDAGELFF
TRBV2	.	TRBJ1-1	.	TGTGCCAGCAGTCGACGGGATGGCACTGAAGCTTTCTTT	CASSRRDGTEAFF
TRBV29-1	.	TRBJ1-4	.	TGCAGCGTTCCCCTGCCGGGAGGAAATGAAAAACTGTTTTTT	CSVPLPGGNEKLFF
TRBV9	.	TRBJ2-7	.	TGTGCCAGCAGCGTAGTACCCGGAAGCTCCTACGAGCAGTACTTC	CASSVVPGSSYEQYF
TRBV10-3	TRBD1	TRBJ2-7	.	TGTGCCATCAGTATACAGGGGGCAGCATACGAGCAGTACTTC	CAISIQGAAYEQYF
TRBV4-2	.	TRBJ2-7	once	TGTGCCAGTAGTAAGCGGGTAGCGGAGACCTACGAGCAGTACTTC	CASSKRVAETYEQYF
TRBV6-5	.	TRBJ1-6	.	TGTGCCAGCAGTGAACTGGAAATGCTTAGGGCCCTCCACTTT	CASSELEMLRALHF
TRBV7-9	.	TRBJ2-7	many	TGTGCCAGCAGCTTAGTGGATGACGAGCAGTACTTC	CASSLVDDEQYF
TRBV19	.	TRBJ1-1	few	TGTGCCAGCAGGAGAGAGGGCTACACTGAAGCTTTCTTT	CASRREGYTEAFF
TRBV5-1	.	TRBJ2-7	many	TGCGCCAGCAGCTTGGGGGGGTCTAAATTGCTCACCTACGAGCAGTACTTC	CASSLGGSKLLTYEQYF
TRBV7-3	.	TRBJ2-2	many	TGTGCCAGCAGCTTATATGAAACGAACACCGGGGAGCTGTTTTTT	CASSLYETNTGELFF
TRBV7-2	.	TRBJ2-7	.	TGTGCCAGCAGCATAGCCGGACCGAACTACGAGCAGTACTTC	CASSIAGPNYEQYF
TRBV2	TRBD2	TRBJ2-4	.	TGTGCCAGCAGTGCCCTGCGGGGGGTCGGAAACATTCAGTACTTC	CASSALRGVGNIQYF
TRBV2	.	TRBJ1-2	.	TGTGCCAGCAGTTACGATGGTCTGACCCACTATGGCTACACCTTC	CASSYDGLTHYGYTF
TRBV10-3	.	TRBJ1-3	.	TGTGCCATCAAAACAGCACCTGGAAACACCATATATTTT	CAIKTAPGNTIYF
TRBV11-2	.	TRBJ2-3	many	TGTGCCAGCAGCTTAATAAGGGGGAGCACAGATACGCAGTATTTT	CASSLIRGSTDTQYF
TRBV24-1	TRBD2	TRBJ2-1	.	TGTGCCACCCAGACTAGCGGGGCTGTCGGGGAGCAGTTCTTC	CATQTSGAVGEQFF
TRBV20-1	.	TRBJ1-1	.	TGCAGTGCCGCTTTTTACGCTGAAGCTTTCTTT	CSAAFYAEAFF
TRBV7-8	TRBD2	TRBJ2-2	many	TGTGCCAGCAGCCCTCAGATCGGCGGGAGGGATCCCCAACACGGCGGGGAGCTGTTTTTT	CASSPQIGGRDPQHGGELFF
TRBV7-2	.	TRBJ1-1	once	TGTGCCAGCAGCTTAGTTCATGACACTGAAGCTTTCTTT	CASSLVHDTEAFF
TRBV5-1	.	TRBJ2-7	.	TGCGCCAGCAGCTTGGGTCAGGGAGCCCACGAGCAGGACTTC	CASSLGQGAHEQDF